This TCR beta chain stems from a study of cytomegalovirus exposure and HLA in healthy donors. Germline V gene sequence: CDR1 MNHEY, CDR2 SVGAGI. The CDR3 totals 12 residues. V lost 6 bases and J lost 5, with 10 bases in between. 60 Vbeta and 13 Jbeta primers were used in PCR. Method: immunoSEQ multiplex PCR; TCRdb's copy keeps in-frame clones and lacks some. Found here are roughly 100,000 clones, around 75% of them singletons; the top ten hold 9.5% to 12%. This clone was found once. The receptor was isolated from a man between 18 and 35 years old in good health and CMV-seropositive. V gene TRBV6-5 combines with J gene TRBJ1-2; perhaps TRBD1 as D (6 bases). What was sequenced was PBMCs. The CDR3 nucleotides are TGTGCCAGCAGGCAGGGGCAATATGGCTACACCTTC. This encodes CASRQGQYGYTF.